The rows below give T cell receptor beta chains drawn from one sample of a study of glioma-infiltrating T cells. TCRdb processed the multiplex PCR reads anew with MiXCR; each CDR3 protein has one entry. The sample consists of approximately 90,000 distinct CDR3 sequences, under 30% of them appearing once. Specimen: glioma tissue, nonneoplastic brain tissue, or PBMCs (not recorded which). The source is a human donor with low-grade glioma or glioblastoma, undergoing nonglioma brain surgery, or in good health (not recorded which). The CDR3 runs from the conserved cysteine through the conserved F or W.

CASSLGTDMNTEAFF	15	TRBV7-6	TRBJ1-1
CASSRGGAGNQPQHF	15	TRBV7-2	TRBJ1-5
CASTRTGVNTEAFF	14	TRBV3-1	TRBJ1-1
CASSRGASQETQYF	14	TRBV14	TRBJ2-5
CASSPGQGAANTEAFF	16	TRBV5-4	TRBJ1-1
CASSKGLAGLNEQFF	15	TRBV5-5	TRBJ2-1
CASSPDLTDTQYF	13	TRBV6-1	TRBJ2-3
CASSQERVTASTEAFF	16	TRBV4-1	TRBJ1-1
CASSSLRAGVANEQFF	16	TRBV5-4	TRBJ2-1
CASSPPLEKNEKLFF	15	TRBV18	TRBJ1-4
CASSPLGADTQYF	13	TRBV7-8	TRBJ2-3
CASSRQGANTEAFF	14	TRBV2	TRBJ1-1
CSARDGQGRVWANTEAFF	18	TRBV20-1	TRBJ1-1
CASSLQGLDYEQYF	14	TRBV5-4	TRBJ2-7
CASSYYHRTSYEQYF	15	TRBV6-1	TRBJ2-7
CASSFLGGEFF	11	TRBV12-3/TRBV12-4	TRBJ2-1
CASRTGAGRNTEAFF	15	TRBV11-2	TRBJ1-1
CASKTGAHTDTQYF	14	TRBV19	TRBJ2-3
CAISESGLAKYEQYF	15	TRBV10-3	TRBJ2-7
CASSLNAGYRGTEAFF	16	TRBV5-6	TRBJ1-1
CASSKGLRTEAFF	13	TRBV7-2	TRBJ1-1
CASSSRGVGNEQFF	14	TRBV7-9	TRBJ2-1
CSARDPRTLNTEAFF	15	TRBV20-1	TRBJ1-1
CASSPAQGIYEQYF	14	TRBV5-1	TRBJ2-7
CASSQDALGRTGSYEQYF	18	TRBV3-1	TRBJ2-7
CATSRDRGRHAHSYEQYF	18	TRBV15	TRBJ2-7
CASAAWRTLNTEAFF	15	TRBV6-1	TRBJ1-1
CAISERVYEQYF	12	TRBV10-3	TRBJ2-7
CASSTSYGYTF	11	TRBV19	TRBJ1-2
CASSLDRVNQPQHF	14	TRBV12-3/TRBV12-4	TRBJ1-5
CSAPTGANYGYTF	13	TRBV20-1	TRBJ1-2
CAWARDRPADYTF	13	TRBV30	TRBJ1-2
CASSIGGPSSPLHF	14	TRBV19	TRBJ1-6
CASSLRPGDPFF	12	TRBV28	TRBJ1-1
CASSRQRAIYNEQFF	15	TRBV6-1	TRBJ2-1
CACRRGTTDTQYF	13	TRBV3-1	TRBJ2-3
CASSIGTSGNNEQFF	15	TRBV27	TRBJ2-1
CASSLVHSGNTIYF	14	TRBV7-2	TRBJ1-3
CASSLGTGTRRYEQYF	16	TRBV7-9	TRBJ2-7
CASSQVADSYEQYF	14	TRBV4-1	TRBJ2-7
CASRTGFPYNEQFF	14	TRBV27	TRBJ2-1
CSAGTSGVNKQYF	13	TRBV20-1	TRBJ2-7
CASSEALLRQGPRGANVLTF	20	TRBV2	TRBJ2-6